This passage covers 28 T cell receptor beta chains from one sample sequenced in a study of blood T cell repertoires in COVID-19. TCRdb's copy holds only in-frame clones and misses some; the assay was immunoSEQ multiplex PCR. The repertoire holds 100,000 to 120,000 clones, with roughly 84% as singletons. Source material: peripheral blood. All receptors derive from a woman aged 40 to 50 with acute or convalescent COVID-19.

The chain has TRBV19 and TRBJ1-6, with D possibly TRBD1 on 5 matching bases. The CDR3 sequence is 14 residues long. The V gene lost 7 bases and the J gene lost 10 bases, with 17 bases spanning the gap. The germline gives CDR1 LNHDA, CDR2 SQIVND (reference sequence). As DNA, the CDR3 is TGTGCCAGTAACCCTGGGGGGGGACGATCACCCCTCCACTTT. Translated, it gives CASNPGGGRSPLHF.

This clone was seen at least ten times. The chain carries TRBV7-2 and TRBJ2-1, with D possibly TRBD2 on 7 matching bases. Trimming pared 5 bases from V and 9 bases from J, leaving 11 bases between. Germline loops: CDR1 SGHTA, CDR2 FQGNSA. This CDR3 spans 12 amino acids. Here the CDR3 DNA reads TGTGCCAGCAGCCGAAGGGGGGGTGAGCAGTTCTTC. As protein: CASSRRGGEQFF. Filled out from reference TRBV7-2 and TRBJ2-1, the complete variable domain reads GAGVSQSPSNKVTEKGKDVELRCDPISGHTALYWYRQSLGQGLEFLIYFQGNSAPDKSGLPSDRFSAERTGGSVSTLTIQRTQQEDSAVYLCASSRRGGEQFFGPGTRLTVL.

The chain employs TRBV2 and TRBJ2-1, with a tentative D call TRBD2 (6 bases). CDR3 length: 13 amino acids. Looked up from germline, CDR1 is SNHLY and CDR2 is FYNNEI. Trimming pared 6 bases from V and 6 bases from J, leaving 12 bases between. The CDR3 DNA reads TGTGCCAGCAGGGGGGGAAGGCTCAATGAGCAGTTCTTC. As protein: CASRGGRLNEQFF.

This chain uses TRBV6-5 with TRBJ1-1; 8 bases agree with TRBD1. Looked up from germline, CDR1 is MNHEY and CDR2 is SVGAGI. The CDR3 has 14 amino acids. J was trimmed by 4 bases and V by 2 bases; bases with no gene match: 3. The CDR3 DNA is TGTGCCAGCAGTTACAACAGGGGGAGCACTGAAGCTTTCTTT. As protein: CASSYNRGSTEAFF.

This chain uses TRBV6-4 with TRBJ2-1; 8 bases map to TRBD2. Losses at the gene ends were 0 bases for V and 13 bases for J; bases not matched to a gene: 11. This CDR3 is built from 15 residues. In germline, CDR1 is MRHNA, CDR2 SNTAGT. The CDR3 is CASSDSGLAGVGQFF. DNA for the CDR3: TGTGCCAGCAGTGACTCGGGGCTAGCGGGTGTGGGACAGTTCTTC.

Written as DNA, the CDR3 is TGTGCCAGCAGCGTAGCGGCAGGAAGCGGAGCTTTCTTT. It is translated as CASSVAAGSGAFF. The V call is TRBV9, the J call TRBJ1-1, with D unresolved. Germline CDR1 and CDR2: SGDLS and YYNGEE. This CDR3 comprises 13 residues. V was cut by 0 bases and J by 10 bases, with 13 bases left in between.

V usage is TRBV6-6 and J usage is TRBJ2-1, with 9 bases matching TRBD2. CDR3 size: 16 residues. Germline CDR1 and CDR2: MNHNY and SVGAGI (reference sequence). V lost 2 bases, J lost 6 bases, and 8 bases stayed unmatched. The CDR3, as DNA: TGTGCCAGCAGTTACGAGGCGGGGGGGGGTTTCAATGAGCAGTTCTTC. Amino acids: CASSYEAGGGFNEQFF.

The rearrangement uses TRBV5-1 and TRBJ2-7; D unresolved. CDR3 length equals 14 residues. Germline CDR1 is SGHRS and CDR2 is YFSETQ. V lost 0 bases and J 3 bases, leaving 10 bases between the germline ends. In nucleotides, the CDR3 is TGCGCCAGCAGCTTGGAGACTTCGATCTACGAGCAGTACTTC. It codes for CASSLETSIYEQYF.

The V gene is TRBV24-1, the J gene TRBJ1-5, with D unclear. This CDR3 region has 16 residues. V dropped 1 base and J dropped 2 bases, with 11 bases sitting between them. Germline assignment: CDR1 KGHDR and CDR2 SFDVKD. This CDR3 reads CATSDFDSTGNQPQHF. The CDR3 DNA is TGTGCCACCAGTGATTTCGACTCGACCGGCAATCAGCCCCAGCATTTT.

CDR3 sequence (DNA): TGTGCCAGCAGCCTCGGGACAGGGGATAGCAATCAGCCCCAGCATTTT. Translation gives CASSLGTGDSNQPQHF. This chain uses TRBV7-9 with TRBJ1-5, with 10 bases that match TRBD1. The CDR3 runs 16 residues. Germline values: CDR1 SEHNR, CDR2 FQNEAQ (reference sequence). V dropped 5 bases and J dropped 0; count of bases not matched to a gene: 4. The whole variable domain, remainder taken from reference TRBV7-9 and TRBJ1-5, is DTGVSQNPRHKITKRGQNVTFRCDPISEHNRLYWYRQTLGQGPEFLTYFQNEAQLEKSRLLSDRFSAERPKGSFSTLEIQRTEQGDSAMYLCASSLGTGDSNQPQHFGDGTRLSIL.

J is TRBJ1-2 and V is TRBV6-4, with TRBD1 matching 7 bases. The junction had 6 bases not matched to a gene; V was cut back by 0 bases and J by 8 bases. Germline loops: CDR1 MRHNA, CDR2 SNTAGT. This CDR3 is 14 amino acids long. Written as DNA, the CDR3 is TGTGCCAGCAGTGACTCCCGACAGGGACAAGGCTACACCTTC. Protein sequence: CASSDSRQGQGYTF.

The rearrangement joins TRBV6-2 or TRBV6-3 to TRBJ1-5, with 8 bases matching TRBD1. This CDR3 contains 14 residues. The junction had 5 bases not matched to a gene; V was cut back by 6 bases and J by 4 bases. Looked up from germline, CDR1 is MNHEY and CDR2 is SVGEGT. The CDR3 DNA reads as TGTGCCAGCAGCGGACAGGGAGGGAATCAGCCCCAGCATTTT. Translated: CASSGQGGNQPQHF.

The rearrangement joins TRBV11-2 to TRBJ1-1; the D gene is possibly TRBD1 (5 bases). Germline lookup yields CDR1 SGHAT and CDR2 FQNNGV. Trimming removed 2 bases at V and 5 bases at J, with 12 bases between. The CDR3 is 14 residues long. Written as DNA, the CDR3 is TGTGCCAGCAGCTTAAGCCAGGGAAGGACTGAAGCTTTCTTT. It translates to CASSLSQGRTEAFF.

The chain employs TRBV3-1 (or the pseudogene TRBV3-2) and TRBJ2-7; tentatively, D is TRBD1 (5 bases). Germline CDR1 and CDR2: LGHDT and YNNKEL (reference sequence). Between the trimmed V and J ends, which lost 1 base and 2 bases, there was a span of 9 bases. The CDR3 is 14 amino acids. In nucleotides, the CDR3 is TGTGCCAGCAGCCAAGGTTTGGACACCTACGAGCAGTACTTC. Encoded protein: CASSQGLDTYEQYF.

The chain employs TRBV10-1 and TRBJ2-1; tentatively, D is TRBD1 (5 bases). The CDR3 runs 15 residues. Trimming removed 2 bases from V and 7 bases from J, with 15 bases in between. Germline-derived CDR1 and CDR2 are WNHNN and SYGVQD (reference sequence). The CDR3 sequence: CASSENPQGRNEQFF. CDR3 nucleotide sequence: TGCGCCAGCAGTGAGAACCCGCAGGGAAGGAATGAGCAGTTCTTC.

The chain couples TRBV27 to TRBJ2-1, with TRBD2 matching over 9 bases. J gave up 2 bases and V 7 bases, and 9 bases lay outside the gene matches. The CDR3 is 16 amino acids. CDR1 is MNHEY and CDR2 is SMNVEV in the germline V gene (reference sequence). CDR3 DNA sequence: TGTGCCAGCACTCCCGCGGGGGGGCAAGCCTACAATGAGCAGTTCTTC. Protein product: CASTPAGGQAYNEQFF.

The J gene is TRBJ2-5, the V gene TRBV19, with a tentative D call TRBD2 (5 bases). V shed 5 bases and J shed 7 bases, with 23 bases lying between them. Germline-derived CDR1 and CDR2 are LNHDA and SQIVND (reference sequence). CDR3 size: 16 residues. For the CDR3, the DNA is TGTGCCAGTAGTCCAGCCCCCGTGACTACACGGGGGACCCAGTACTTC. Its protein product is CASSPAPVTTRGTQYF. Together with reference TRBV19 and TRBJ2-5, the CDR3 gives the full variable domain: DGGITQSPKYLFRKEGQNVTLSCEQNLNHDAMYWYRQDPGQGLRLIYYSQIVNDFQKGDIAEGYSVSREKKESFPLTVTSAQKNPTAFYLCASSPAPVTTRGTQYFGPGTRLLVL.

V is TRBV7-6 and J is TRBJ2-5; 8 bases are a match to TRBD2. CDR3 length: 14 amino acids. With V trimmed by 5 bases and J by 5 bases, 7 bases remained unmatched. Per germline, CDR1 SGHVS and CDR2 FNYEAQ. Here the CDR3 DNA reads TGTGCCAGCAGCCTACGGGGGGGCGAGGAGACCCAGTACTTC. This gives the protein CASSLRGGEETQYF.

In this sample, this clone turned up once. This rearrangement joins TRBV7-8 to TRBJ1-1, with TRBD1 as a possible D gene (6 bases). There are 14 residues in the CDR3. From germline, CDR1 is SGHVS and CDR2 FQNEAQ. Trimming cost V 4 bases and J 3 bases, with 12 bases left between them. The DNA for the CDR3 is TGTGCCAGCAGCTCCCGCAGGGGTGACACTGAAGCTTTCTTT. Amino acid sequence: CASSSRRGDTEAFF.

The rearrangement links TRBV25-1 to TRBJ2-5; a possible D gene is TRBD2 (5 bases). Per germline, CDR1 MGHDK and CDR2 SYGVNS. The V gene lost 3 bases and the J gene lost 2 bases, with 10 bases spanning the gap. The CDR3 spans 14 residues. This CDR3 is CASSDSGRQETQYF. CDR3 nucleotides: TGTGCCAGCAGTGATTCGGGGAGACAAGAGACCCAGTACTTC.

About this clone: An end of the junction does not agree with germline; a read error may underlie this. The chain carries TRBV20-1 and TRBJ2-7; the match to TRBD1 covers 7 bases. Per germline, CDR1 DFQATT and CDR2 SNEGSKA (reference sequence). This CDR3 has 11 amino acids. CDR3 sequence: CSARGGTDEGF. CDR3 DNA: TGCAGTGCTAGAGGGGGGACAGACGAGGGCTTC.

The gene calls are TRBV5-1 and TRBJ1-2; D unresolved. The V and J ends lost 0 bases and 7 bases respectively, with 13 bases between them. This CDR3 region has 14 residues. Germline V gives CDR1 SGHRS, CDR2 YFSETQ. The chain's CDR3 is CASSLVSNTGGYTF. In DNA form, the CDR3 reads TGCGCCAGCAGCTTGGTGTCAAACACGGGTGGCTACACCTTC.

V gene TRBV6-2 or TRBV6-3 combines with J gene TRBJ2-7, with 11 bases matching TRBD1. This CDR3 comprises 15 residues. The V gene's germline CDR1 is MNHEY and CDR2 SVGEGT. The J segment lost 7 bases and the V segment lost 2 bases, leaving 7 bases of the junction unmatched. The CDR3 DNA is TGTGCCAGCAGTTACCCCAAAGGACAGGGGGCAGAGCAGTACTTC. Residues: CASSYPKGQGAEQYF.

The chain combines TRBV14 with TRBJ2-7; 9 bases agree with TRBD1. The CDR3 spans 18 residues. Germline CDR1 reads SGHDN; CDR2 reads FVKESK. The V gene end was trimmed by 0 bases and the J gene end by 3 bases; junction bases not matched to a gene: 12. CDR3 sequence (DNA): TGTGCCAGCAGCCAAGACTCTTACGGGACAGGGATCTTCTACGAGCAGTACTTC. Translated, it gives CASSQDSYGTGIFYEQYF. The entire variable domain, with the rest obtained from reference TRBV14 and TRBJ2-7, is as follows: EAGVTQFPSHSVIEKGQTVTLRCDPISGHDNLYWYRRVMGKEIKFLLHFVKESKQDESGMPNNRFLAERTGGTYSTLKVQPAELEDSGVYFCASSQDSYGTGIFYEQYFGPGTRLTVT.

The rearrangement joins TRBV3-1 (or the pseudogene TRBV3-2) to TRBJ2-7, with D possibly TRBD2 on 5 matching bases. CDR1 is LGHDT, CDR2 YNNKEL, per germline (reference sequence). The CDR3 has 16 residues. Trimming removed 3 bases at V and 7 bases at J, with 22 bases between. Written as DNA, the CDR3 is TGTGCCAGCAGCCACCAGGTCGGGGTGGGGTCGAGGGAGCAGTACTTC. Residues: CASSHQVGVGSREQYF.

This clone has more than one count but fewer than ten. The CDR3: CASSYSGRARGYTF. CDR3 DNA: TGTGCCAGCAGTTACTCTGGCAGGGCGCGTGGCTACACCTTC. V is TRBV6-5 and J is TRBJ1-2; a possible D gene is TRBD1 (5 bases). Germline V gene lookup returns CDR1 MNHEY and CDR2 SVGAGI. The CDR3 length is 14 residues. Trimming shortened V by 0 bases and J by 7 bases, and 12 bases separated the two germline ends.

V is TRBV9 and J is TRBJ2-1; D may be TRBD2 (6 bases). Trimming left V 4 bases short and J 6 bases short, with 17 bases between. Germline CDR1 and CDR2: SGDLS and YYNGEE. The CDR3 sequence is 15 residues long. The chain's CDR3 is CASSPYVGGRNEQFF. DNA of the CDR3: TGTGCCAGCAGCCCTTATGTGGGGGGACGCAATGAGCAGTTCTTC.

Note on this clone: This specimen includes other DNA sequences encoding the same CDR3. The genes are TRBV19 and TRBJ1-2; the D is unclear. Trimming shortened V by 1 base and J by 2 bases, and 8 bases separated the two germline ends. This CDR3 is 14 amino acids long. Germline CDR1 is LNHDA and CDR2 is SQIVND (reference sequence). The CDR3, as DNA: TGTGCCAGTAGTATAGTTGGGAGAAACTATGGCTACACCTTC. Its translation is CASSIVGRNYGYTF.